Shown below are 28 T cell receptor beta chains from a single sample sequenced in a study of regulatory T cells in long-lasting Graves disease. With iRepertoire HTBI primers and Arm-PCR of CDR3 regions, TCR beta libraries were built. TCRdb re-called the multiplex PCR reads with MiXCR, one entry per CDR3 protein. Of roughly 220,000 distinct CDR3 sequences in the sample, approximately 16% were seen once. Time point reported: newly diagnosed GD, antithyroid drugs for less than 3 months. From PBMCs, RNA was extracted and then used to make the TCR library. Specimen: peripheral blood mononuclear cells (PBMCs), collected at new diagnosis, from a patient treated with antithyroid drugs. These receptors came from a female donor with Graves disease.

This clonotype came up many times. The chain combines TRBV10-3 with TRBJ2-1; D may be TRBD2 (6 bases). Germline CDR1 reads ENHRY; CDR2 reads SYGVKD. Trimming left V 1 base short and J 2 bases short, with 12 bases between. The CDR3 spans 16 residues. The CDR3 here is CAISELVAETYNEQFF. In nucleotides, the CDR3 is TGTGCCATCAGTGAGTTGGTAGCGGAGACCTACAATGAGCAGTTCTTC.

This clonotype was observed many times. The chain combines TRBV24-1 with TRBJ2-7, with D possibly being TRBD2 (5 bases). Trimming shortened V by 0 bases and J by 5 bases, and 16 bases separated the two germline ends. The CDR3 extends over 16 amino acids. Germline V gene data show CDR1 as KGHDR and CDR2 as SFDVKD. CDR3 region: CATSDLSGFQPNEQYF. CDR3 DNA: TGTGCCACCAGTGATTTGAGCGGATTCCAGCCTAACGAGCAGTACTTC.

In its sample, this clonotype was seen a few times. V gene TRBV5-1 combines with J gene TRBJ1-2; no firm D call. V dropped 2 bases and J dropped 5 bases, with 13 bases sitting between them. Germline assignment: CDR1 SGHRS and CDR2 YFSETQ. The CDR3 covers 14 residues. CDR3 protein: CASSFSRNHYGYTF. CDR3 coding DNA: TGCGCCAGCAGCTTTTCCCGAAATCATTATGGCTACACCTTC. The whole variable domain, remainder taken from reference TRBV5-1 and TRBJ1-2, is KAGVTQTPRYLIKTRGQQVTLSCSPISGHRSVSWYQQTPGQGLQFLFEYFSETQRNKGNFPGRFSGRQFSNSRSEMNVSTLELGDSALYLCASSFSRNHYGYTFGSGTRLTVV.

This clonotype was counted between two and nine times. The gene calls are TRBV4-2 and TRBJ2-2; D is unresolved. Germline V gene sequence: CDR1 LGHNA, CDR2 YNFKEQ. V lost 2 bases to trimming and J lost 1 base, with 5 bases between them. This CDR3 is 14 amino acids long. The CDR3 sequence is CASSQLKNTGELFF. CDR3 bases: TGTGCCAGCAGCCAACTTAAGAACACCGGGGAGCTGTTTTTT.

At least ten counts were recorded for this clonotype. One end of the junction fails to match germline, which may point to a read error. Here the CDR3 reads CASSAGTGGNYEQYF. The CDR3 region has the DNA TGTGCTAGCAGCGCGGGGACAGGGGGAAATTACGAGCAGTACTTC. The genes are TRBV7-7 and TRBJ2-7; TRBD1 aligns across 11 bases. Per germline, CDR1 SSHAT and CDR2 FNYEAQ (reference sequence). The CDR3 runs to 15 residues.

Many counts were recorded for this clonotype. The rearrangement joins TRBV5-1 to TRBJ2-1; D unclear. The CDR3 is 14 residues long. Germline CDR1 SGHRS, CDR2 YFSETQ. The ends were cut back, 0 bases at V and 6 bases at J, with 10 bases in the middle. CDR3 amino acids: CASSLDVIGNEQFF. CDR3 sequence (DNA): TGCGCCAGCAGCTTGGATGTGATCGGCAATGAGCAGTTCTTC. Full variable domain (outside the CDR3, taken from reference TRBV5-1 and TRBJ2-1): KAGVTQTPRYLIKTRGQQVTLSCSPISGHRSVSWYQQTPGQGLQFLFEYFSETQRNKGNFPGRFSGRQFSNSRSEMNVSTLELGDSALYLCASSLDVIGNEQFFGPGTRLTVL.

This clonotype was observed many times. V and J are TRBV6-1 and TRBJ1-1; D is ambiguous. CDR3 length: 13 residues. Germline V gene data show CDR1 as MNHNS and CDR2 as SASEGT. V lost 6 bases to trimming and J lost 5 bases, with 13 bases between them. The CDR3 loop is CASSRVRGTEAFF. CDR3 sequence (DNA): TGTGCCAGCAGCCGGGTGAGAGGAACTGAAGCTTTCTTT.

This clonotype occurred many times. CDR3 in DNA: TGCAGCGCCGAGGACAGGGGAGATGGCTACACCTTC. Translated, it gives CSAEDRGDGYTF. The chain uses TRBV29-1 and TRBJ1-2; TRBD1 agrees at 9 bases. Trimming at V came to 7 bases and at J to 6 bases, leaving 6 bases not matched to a gene. CDR3 length: 12 amino acids. In germline, CDR1 is SQVTM, CDR2 ANQGSEA.

This chain links TRBV11-3 with TRBJ1-2; perhaps TRBD1 as D (5 bases). CDR3 length: 17 residues. Germline assignment: CDR1 SGHNT and CDR2 YENEEA. V lost 5 bases and J lost 0, with 19 bases in between. CDR3 DNA sequence: TGTGCCAGCAGCGGGGCAACCGTGGGGTACTCTAACTATGGCTACACCTTC. Translating it yields CASSGATVGYSNYGYTF.

This clonotype was counted only a few times. CDR3 DNA: TGTGCCAGTAGTAAGTCGGGGGTTCGCGGCTCCTACAATGAGCAGTTCTTC. Protein: CASSKSGVRGSYNEQFF. This rearrangement joins TRBV19 to TRBJ2-1; D is perhaps TRBD2 (6 bases). V shed 4 bases and J shed 0 bases, with 16 bases lying between them. The CDR3 is 17 residues long. The germline CDR1 and CDR2 sequences are LNHDA and SQIVND (reference sequence).

This clonotype was seen ten or more times. V gene TRBV7-3 combines with J gene TRBJ1-2; 7 bases match TRBD1. With V trimmed by 5 bases and J by 6 bases, 15 bases remained unmatched. This CDR3 is built from 16 residues. The germline CDR1 and CDR2 sequences are SGHTA and FQGTGA. DNA for the CDR3: TGTGCCAGCAGCCGAGCTCCCCGGGACAGTATGGATGGCTACACCTTC. Protein product: CASSRAPRDSMDGYTF.

This clonotype has a count of ten or more. This chain uses TRBV2 with TRBJ1-2; D is uncertain. V was cut by 6 bases and J by 7 bases, with 12 bases left in between. The CDR3 covers 12 residues. CDR1 and CDR2 from the germline V gene are SNHLY and FYNNEI. CDR3 bases: TGTGCCAGCAGCCCGGGATCAACTGGCTACACCTTC. Encoded protein: CASSPGSTGYTF. The whole variable domain, remainder taken from reference TRBV2 and TRBJ1-2, is EPEVTQTPSHQVTQMGQEVILRCVPISNHLYFYWYRQILGQKVEFLVSFYNNEISEKSEIFDDQFSVERPDGSNFTLKIRSTKLEDSAMYFCASSPGSTGYTFGSGTRLTVV.

In its sample, this clonotype was seen many times. This chain uses TRBV18 with TRBJ1-2; the D gene is possibly TRBD1 (5 bases). The CDR3 runs to 14 residues. The germline gives CDR1 KGHSH, CDR2 LQKENI. The V end was cut by 2 bases, the J end by 0 bases, with 7 bases between. CDR3 in DNA: TGTGCCAGCTCACCAGGGGCGGCTAACTATGGCTACACCTTC. It yields the protein CASSPGAANYGYTF.

This clonotype was detected many times. This chain joins TRBV6-2 or TRBV6-3 and TRBJ1-1; TRBD1 might be the D (5 bases). Germline lookup yields CDR1 MNHEY and CDR2 SVGEGT. The ends were cut back, 4 bases at V and 4 bases at J, with 13 bases in the middle. The CDR3 loop spans 14 amino acids. This CDR3 is CASSLLAGGTEAFF. The CDR3 DNA is TGTGCCAGCAGTTTGCTAGCCGGGGGCACTGAAGCTTTCTTT.

This clonotype was seen more than once but under ten times. This CDR3 is CASSPRGRMAYEQYF. CDR3 DNA sequence: TGTGCCAGCAGCCCGCGGGGGCGGATGGCTTACGAGCAGTACTTC. V gene TRBV7-9 combines with J gene TRBJ2-7; a possible D gene is TRBD2 (7 bases). The V and J ends lost 5 bases and 4 bases respectively, with 18 bases between them. The CDR3 is 15 amino acids. From germline, CDR1 is SEHNR and CDR2 FQNEAQ (reference sequence).

This clonotype was seen many times. This chain uses TRBV2 with TRBJ2-1, with a possible D match to TRBD1 (6 bases). The V gene lost 9 bases and the J gene lost 5 bases, with 11 bases spanning the gap. The CDR3 totals 12 residues. CDR1 is SNHLY, CDR2 FYNNEI, per germline. The CDR3, as DNA: TGTGCCAGGGACAGTTTTAACAATGAGCAGTTCTTC. Amino acid sequence: CARDSFNNEQFF.

CDR3 region: CASTDRLAGDLADTQYF. The DNA for the CDR3 is TGTGCCAGCACCGACCGACTAGCGGGAGATCTAGCAGATACGCAGTATTTT. The rearrangement joins TRBV28 to TRBJ2-3, with 12 bases matching TRBD2. V lost 7 bases and J lost 4; bases outside the gene matches: 12. The germline V gene has CDR1 MDHEN and CDR2 SYDVKM. This CDR3 contains 17 residues. The entire variable domain, with the rest obtained from reference TRBV28 and TRBJ2-3, is as follows: DVKVTQSSRYLVKRTGEKVFLECVQDMDHENMFWYRQDPGLGLRLIYFSYDVKMKEKGDIPEGYSVSREKKERFSLILESASTNQTSMYLCASTDRLAGDLADTQYFGPGTRLTVL.

This clonotype showed up many times. This chain uses TRBV11-3 with TRBJ2-7; TRBD2 matches 15 bases. Germline CDR1 reads SGHNT; CDR2 reads YENEEA. This CDR3 has 15 residues. Trimming cost V 8 bases and J 6 bases; bases outside gene matches: 8. The CDR3 sequence is CASGEGLAGGSEQYF. CDR3 in DNA: TGTGCCAGCGGCGAAGGACTAGCGGGAGGGAGCGAGCAGTACTTC.

This clonotype has only a few counts. This sequence joins TRBV4-1 and TRBJ2-7; 7 nucleotides line up with TRBD2. Germline V CDR1 and CDR2: MGHRA, YSYEKL. Losses at the gene ends were 0 bases for V and 2 bases for J; bases not matched to a gene: 7. The CDR3 is 16 amino acids. The CDR3 DNA follows: TGCGCCAGCAGCCAAGATTGGGCTAGCGGACCCTACGAGCAGTACTTC. It codes for CASSQDWASGPYEQYF.

This clonotype came up many times. The chain employs TRBV11-2 and TRBJ2-1; 8 bases agree with TRBD2. The CDR3 sequence is 15 residues long. Germline CDR1 is SGHAT and CDR2 is FQNNGV. V shed 2 bases and J 4 bases; nucleotides not matched to a gene: 4. The CDR3 loop is CASSLSGGVYNEQFF. The CDR3, as DNA: TGTGCCAGCAGCTTATCGGGAGGGGTTTACAATGAGCAGTTCTTC.

The rearrangement joins TRBV6-4 to TRBJ2-4; 8 nucleotides match TRBD1. Germline V gene data show CDR1 as MRHNA and CDR2 as SNTAGT. The CDR3 extends over 20 amino acids. J was trimmed by 1 base and V by 3 bases; bases with no gene match: 17. The CDR3 DNA follows: TGTGCCAGCAGTGATCGCTCGGGGGTCAGGGGGCTTCGGGCCAAAAACATTCAGTACTTC. Residues: CASSDRSGVRGLRAKNIQYF.

This rearrangement joins TRBV5-4 to TRBJ2-1, with D hard to call. This CDR3 region has 13 residues. Germline values: CDR1 SGHNT, CDR2 YYREEE (reference sequence). The germline V and J ends were trimmed by 4 bases and 3 bases, with 8 bases remaining between them. CDR3 DNA sequence: TGTGCCAGCAGCCCGGACGTCTACAATGAGCAGTTCTTC. Translated, it gives CASSPDVYNEQFF.

About this clonotype itself: A much larger clone lies a single base off, so this may be a read error. This chain uses TRBV20-1 with TRBJ1-2; D uncertain. V lost 5 bases to trimming and J lost 3 bases, with 4 bases between them. From germline, CDR1 is DFQATT and CDR2 SNEGSKA (reference sequence). The CDR3 has 10 amino acids. The CDR3 DNA sequence: TGCAGTGCTTGGGACTATGGCTACACCTTC. Protein product: CSAWDYGYTF.

In this sample, this clonotype turned up once. The rearrangement links TRBV2 to TRBJ2-7; TRBD2 might be the D (6 bases). This CDR3 comprises 16 residues. V was clipped by 1 base and J by 6 bases, with 19 bases between them. Germline V gene lookup returns CDR1 SNHLY and CDR2 FYNNEI. The CDR3 spells CASSEGLGLSSGEQYF. CDR3 coding DNA: TGTGCCAGCAGTGAAGGTTTGGGACTCAGCTCAGGCGAGCAGTACTTC.

In its sample, this clonotype was seen many times. The chain employs TRBV3-1 and TRBJ2-2; D may be TRBD1 or TRBD2 (5 bases each). V was cut by 0 bases and J by 5 bases, with 13 bases left in between. Germline V gene sequence: CDR1 LGHDT, CDR2 YNNKEL (reference sequence). This CDR3 contains 16 residues. The CDR3 protein is CASSQEQARGTGELFF. Here the CDR3 DNA reads TGTGCCAGCAGCCAAGAACAGGCGCGCGGGACCGGGGAGCTGTTTTTT.

This clonotype came up many times. The CDR3 reads CASSNREWNSPLHF. The CDR3 DNA reads TGTGCCAGTAGTAACAGGGAATGGAATTCACCCCTCCACTTT. V is TRBV19 and J is TRBJ1-6; D may be TRBD1 (6 bases). Germline values: CDR1 LNHDA, CDR2 SQIVND (reference sequence). With 4 bases removed from V and 7 bases from J, the gap between germline ends came to 11 bases. The CDR3 spans 14 residues. Full variable domain (outside the CDR3, taken from reference TRBV19 and TRBJ1-6): DGGITQSPKYLFRKEGQNVTLSCEQNLNHDAMYWYRQDPGQGLRLIYYSQIVNDFQKGDIAEGYSVSREKKESFPLTVTSAQKNPTAFYLCASSNREWNSPLHFGNGTRLTVT.

This clonotype has at least ten counts. The chain couples TRBV11-1 to TRBJ2-3; D is unclear. The germline V and J ends were trimmed by 0 bases and 6 bases, with 10 bases remaining between them. The CDR3 runs 14 residues. Germline loops: CDR1 SGHAT, CDR2 FQDESV (reference sequence). CDR3: CASSLAGPRDTQYF. CDR3 DNA sequence: TGTGCCAGCAGCTTAGCGGGTCCGCGGGATACGCAGTATTTT.

At least ten counts were recorded for this clonotype. The gene calls are TRBV6-1 and TRBJ1-2, with TRBD1 matching over 9 bases. V was clipped by 3 bases and J by 4 bases; unmatched bases: 6. Per germline, CDR1 MNHNS and CDR2 SASEGT. This CDR3 region has 15 residues. The CDR3 loop reads CASSDPGTGRYGYTF. The CDR3 nucleotides are TGTGCCAGCAGTGATCCCGGGACAGGGCGCTATGGCTACACCTTC.